Listed below are T cell receptor beta chains from one sample, sequenced in a study of T cell clones after liver transplantation. Sequencing was performed with immunoSEQ multiplex PCR; in TCRdb, only in-frame clones are kept and a portion is missing. The repertoire holds some 61,000 clones, with 60% to 80% as singletons. The sample in question was CD4+ T cells from blood, obtained at the 22-month timepoint. These receptor sequences come from a human patient who received a liver transplant. Some T cells may have originated in the graft donor. Each CDR3 is given with its conserved first and last residue. A D gene is named only where the DNA matches it firmly. The listing skips clone size in some rows; elsewhere it reads once, few, many or a size class.

TRBJ2-7	.	TRBD1	TRBV27	CASSSADRLSYEQYF	TGTGCCAGCAGTTCCGCGGACAGGTTATCCTACGAGCAGTACTTC
TRBJ1-2	.	TRBD1	TRBV6-1	CASSEDMKTGESGYTF	TGTGCCAGCAGTGAAGACATGAAGACAGGGGAAAGTGGCTACACCTTC
TRBJ1-1	.	TRBD1	TRBV6-4	CASSDRQGTEAFF	TGTGCCAGCAGTGACCGACAGGGCACTGAAGCTTTCTTT
TRBJ1-2	.	.	TRBV6-5	CASAAGTYGYTF	TGTGCCAGCGCCGCGGGGACCTATGGCTACACCTTC
TRBJ1-2	.	.	TRBV30	CAWSVKASQGNYGYTF	TGTGCCTGGAGTGTAAAGGCGAGCCAGGGCAACTATGGCTACACCTTC
TRBJ1-4	once	.	TRBV28	CASSTKIRNEKLFF	TGTGCCAGCAGTACCAAGATTAGAAATGAAAAACTGTTTTTT
TRBJ2-3	.	.	TRBV5-1	CASSSGPGADTQYF	TGCGCCAGCAGCTCCGGACCGGGTGCAGATACGCAGTATTTT
TRBJ2-3	.	TRBD2	TRBV5-1	CASSLVTSDSTDTQYF	TGCGCCAGCAGCTTGGTGACTAGCGACAGCACAGATACGCAGTATTTT
TRBJ2-3	.	.	TRBV7-2	CASSTPRKADTQYF	TGTGCCAGCAGCACCCCCCGGAAGGCAGATACGCAGTATTTT
TRBJ1-1	.	.	TRBV10-1	CASRLRTAIGNTEAFF	TGCGCCAGCAGGCTTAGGACGGCAATAGGGAACACTGAAGCTTTCTTT
TRBJ1-5	.	.	TRBV10-3	CAITTGPNQPQHF	TGTGCCATCACTACAGGGCCCAATCAGCCCCAGCATTTT
TRBJ2-7	.	TRBD1	TRBV7-9	CASSPRDREEVEQYF	TGTGCCAGCAGCCCCCGGGACAGGGAGGAGGTCGAGCAGTACTTC
TRBJ2-7	.	TRBD2	TRBV2	CAGGGAGKQYF	TGTGCCGGGGGAGGGGCGGGAAAGCAGTACTTC
TRBJ2-7	.	.	TRBV2	CASRGGLSSDEQYF	TGTGCCAGCAGAGGAGGACTCTCGAGCGACGAGCAGTACTTC
TRBJ2-7	few	.	TRBV6-6	CASSYEVVNEQYF	TGTGCCAGCAGTTACGAGGTTGTGAACGAGCAGTACTTC
TRBJ2-7	.	TRBD2	TRBV18	CASSPPGLAGGSHEQYF	TGTGCCAGCTCACCACCGGGGTTAGCGGGGGGCTCCCACGAGCAGTACTTC
TRBJ1-1	.	TRBD1	TRBV29-1	CSAMGQPNTEAFF	TGCAGCGCCATGGGACAGCCGAACACTGAAGCTTTCTTT
TRBJ1-2	once	TRBD1	TRBV10-3	CATAKDRVYGYTF	TGTGCCACGGCAAAGGACAGGGTCTATGGCTACACCTTC
TRBJ1-6	once	.	TRBV7-3	CASSSGGYNSPLHF	TGTGCCAGCAGCTCGGGGGGGTATAATTCACCCCTCCACTTT
TRBJ2-3	.	.	TRBV6-6	CASSSGASTDTQYF	TGTGCCAGCAGTTCAGGGGCGAGCACAGATACGCAGTATTTT